The sequence of this TCR beta chain was determined in a study of radiation and T cells in renal cell carcinoma. Repertoires were generated with immunoSEQ multiplex PCR, while TCRdb's copy carries only in-frame clones and drops some. The top ten clones hold roughly an eighth of a sample with nearly 20,000 clones, less than 65% of them seen once. Regarding treatment: 15 Gy SBRT to primary tumor, nephrectomy 4 weeks later. Nephrectomy followed 15 Gy stereotactic body radiation by 4 weeks. This TCR was recovered from a woman in her 70s with renal cell carcinoma. Sequenced here: tumor tissue, sampled from a patient whose treatment included radiotherapy and nephrectomy.

The chain's CDR3 is CASSLDRDTEAFF. The CDR3 DNA follows: TGTGCCAGCAGCCTAGACAGGGACACTGAAGCTTTCTTT. The chain recombines TRBV28 with TRBJ1-1; 7 bases align to TRBD1. V trimming: 6 bases; J trimming: 3 bases; junction bases outside the gene matches: 4. The CDR3 has 13 residues. Germline V CDR1 and CDR2: MDHEN, SYDVKM.